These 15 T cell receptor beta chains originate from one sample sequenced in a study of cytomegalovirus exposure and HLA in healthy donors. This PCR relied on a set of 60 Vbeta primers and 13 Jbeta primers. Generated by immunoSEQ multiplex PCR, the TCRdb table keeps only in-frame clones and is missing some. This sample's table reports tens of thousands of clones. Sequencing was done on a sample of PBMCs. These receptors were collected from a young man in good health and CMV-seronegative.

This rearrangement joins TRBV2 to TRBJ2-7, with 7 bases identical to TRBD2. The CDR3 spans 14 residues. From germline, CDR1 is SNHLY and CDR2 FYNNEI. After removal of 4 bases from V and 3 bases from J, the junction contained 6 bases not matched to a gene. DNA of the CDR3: TGTGCCAGCAGTGTCGGGGGGAATAACTACGAGCAGTACTTC. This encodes CASSVGGNNYEQYF.

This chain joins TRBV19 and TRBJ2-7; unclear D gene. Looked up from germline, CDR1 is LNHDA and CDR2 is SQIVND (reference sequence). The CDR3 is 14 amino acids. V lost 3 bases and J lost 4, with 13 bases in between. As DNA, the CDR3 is TGTGCCAGTAGTATCGCCCAGCAGCGTTACGAGCAGTACTTC. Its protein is CASSIAQQRYEQYF.

CDR3 protein: CASGQQNMNTEAFF. The CDR3 nucleotides read TGTGCCAGCGGACAACAGAATATGAACACTGAAGCTTTCTTT. The chain has TRBV11-3 and TRBJ1-1, with TRBD1 as a possible D gene (5 bases). CDR1 and CDR2 from the germline V gene are SGHNT and YENEEA. The CDR3 sequence is 14 residues long. V lost 8 bases and J 0 bases, leaving 13 bases between the germline ends.

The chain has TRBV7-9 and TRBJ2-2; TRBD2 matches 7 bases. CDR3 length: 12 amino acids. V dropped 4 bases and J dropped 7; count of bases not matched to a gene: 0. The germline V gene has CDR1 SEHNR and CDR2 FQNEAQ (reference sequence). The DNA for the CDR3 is TGTGCCAGCAGCTCTAGCGGCGGGGAGCTGTTTTTT. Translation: CASSSSGGELFF.

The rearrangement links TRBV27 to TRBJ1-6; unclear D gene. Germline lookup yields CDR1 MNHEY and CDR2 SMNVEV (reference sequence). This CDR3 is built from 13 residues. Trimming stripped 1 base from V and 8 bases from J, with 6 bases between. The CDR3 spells CASSLYRDSPLHF. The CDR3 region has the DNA TGTGCCAGCAGTTTATATCGCGATTCACCCCTCCACTTT.

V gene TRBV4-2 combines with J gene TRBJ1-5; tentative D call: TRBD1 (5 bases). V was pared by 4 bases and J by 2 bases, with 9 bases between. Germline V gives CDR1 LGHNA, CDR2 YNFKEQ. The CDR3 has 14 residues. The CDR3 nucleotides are TGTGCCAGCAGCCCGGAGACAGGCAATCAGCCCCAGCATTTT. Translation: CASSPETGNQPQHF.

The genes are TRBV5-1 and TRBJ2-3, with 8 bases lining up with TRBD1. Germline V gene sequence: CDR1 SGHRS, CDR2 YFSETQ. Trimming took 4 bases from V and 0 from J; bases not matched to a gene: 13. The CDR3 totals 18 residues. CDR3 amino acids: CASSRGPGGAVSTDTQYF. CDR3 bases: TGCGCCAGCAGCCGGGGCCCAGGGGGCGCGGTGAGCACAGATACGCAGTATTTT.

The CDR3 coding sequence is TGTGCCAGCAGTGGGGGGGGCGAAGCTTTCTTT. Protein product: CASSGGGEAFF. V gene TRBV2 combines with J gene TRBJ1-1, with D tentatively TRBD1 (6 bases). This CDR3 spans 11 amino acids. V lost 4 bases and J lost 8, with 8 bases in between. CDR1 is SNHLY and CDR2 is FYNNEI in the germline V gene. The variable domain in full, completed from reference TRBV2 and TRBJ1-1, reads EPEVTQTPSHQVTQMGQEVILRCVPISNHLYFYWYRQILGQKVEFLVSFYNNEISEKSEIFDDQFSVERPDGSNFTLKIRSTKLEDSAMYFCASSGGGEAFFGQGTRLTVV.

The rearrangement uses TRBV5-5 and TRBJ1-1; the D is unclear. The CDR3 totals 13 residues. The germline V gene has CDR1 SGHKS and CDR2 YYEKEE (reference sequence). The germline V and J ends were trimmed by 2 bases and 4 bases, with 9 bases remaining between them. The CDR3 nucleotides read TGTGCCAGCAGCTTCGGGATAGGCACTGAAGCTTTCTTT. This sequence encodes CASSFGIGTEAFF.

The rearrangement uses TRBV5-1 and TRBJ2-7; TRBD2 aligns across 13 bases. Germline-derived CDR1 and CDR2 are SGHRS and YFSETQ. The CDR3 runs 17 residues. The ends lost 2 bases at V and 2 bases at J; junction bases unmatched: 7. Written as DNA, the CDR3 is TGCGCCAGCAGCTTAGCCCCGGGACTAGCGGGGACCTACGAGCAGTACTTC. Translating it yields CASSLAPGLAGTYEQYF.

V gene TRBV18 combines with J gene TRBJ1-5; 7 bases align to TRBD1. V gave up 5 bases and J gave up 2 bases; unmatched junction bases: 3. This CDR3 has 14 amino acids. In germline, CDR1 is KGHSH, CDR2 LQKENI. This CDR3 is CASSTTGGNQPQHF. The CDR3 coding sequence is TGTGCCAGCTCAACAACAGGGGGCAATCAGCCCCAGCATTTT.

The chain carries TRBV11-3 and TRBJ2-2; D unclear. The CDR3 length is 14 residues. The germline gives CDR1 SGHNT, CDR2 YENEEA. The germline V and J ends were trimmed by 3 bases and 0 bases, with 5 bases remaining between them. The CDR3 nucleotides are TGTGCCAGCAGCTTTCGGGCGAACACCGGGGAGCTGTTTTTT. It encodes CASSFRANTGELFF.

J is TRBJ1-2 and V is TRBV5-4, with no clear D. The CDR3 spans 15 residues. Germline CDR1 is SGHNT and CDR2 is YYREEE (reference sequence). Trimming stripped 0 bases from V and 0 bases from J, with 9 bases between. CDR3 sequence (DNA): TGTGCCAGCAGCTTGGGCGGGTCCACTAACTATGGCTACACCTTC. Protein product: CASSLGGSTNYGYTF.

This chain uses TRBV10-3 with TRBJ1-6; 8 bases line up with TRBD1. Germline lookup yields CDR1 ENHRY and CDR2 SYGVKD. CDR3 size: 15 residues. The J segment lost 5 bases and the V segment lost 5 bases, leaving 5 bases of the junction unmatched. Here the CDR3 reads CAISYSGQDNSPLHF. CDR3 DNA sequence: TGTGCCATCAGTTACTCGGGACAGGATAATTCACCCCTCCACTTT.

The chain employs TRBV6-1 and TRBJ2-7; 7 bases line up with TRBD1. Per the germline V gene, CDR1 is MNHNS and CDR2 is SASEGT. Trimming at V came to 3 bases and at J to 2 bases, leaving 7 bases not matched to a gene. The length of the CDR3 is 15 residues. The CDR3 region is CASSEGQSVPYEQYF. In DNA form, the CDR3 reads TGTGCCAGCAGTGAGGGACAGTCGGTCCCCTACGAGCAGTACTTC.